This T cell receptor (beta chain) is from a study of OX40 agonist ivuxolimab in advanced cancers. The protocol was immunoSEQ multiplex PCR, while the TCRdb copy is restricted to in-frame clones and leaves out a portion. The top ten hold approximately 0.3% of the sample, which has some 74,000 clones, 90% seen once. A history of autoimmune disease or systemic immunosuppression excluded patients. This specimen consisted of CD4+ or CD8+ T cells sorted from blood, obtained in a trial of the OX40 agonist ivuxolimab. This TCR was sampled from an adult with an advanced solid tumor such as melanoma, head and neck, liver or kidney cancer.

CDR3 amino acids: CSVTPRAHYNEQFF. CDR3 sequence (DNA): TGCAGCGTGACCCCCAGGGCCCACTACAATGAGCAGTTCTTC. This chain uses TRBV29-1 with TRBJ2-1, with a tentative D call TRBD1 (5 bases). Germline V gene data show CDR1 as SQVTM and CDR2 as ANQGSEA. There are 14 residues in the CDR3. Trimming took off 6 bases at V and 3 bases at J, with 15 bases between the two ends.